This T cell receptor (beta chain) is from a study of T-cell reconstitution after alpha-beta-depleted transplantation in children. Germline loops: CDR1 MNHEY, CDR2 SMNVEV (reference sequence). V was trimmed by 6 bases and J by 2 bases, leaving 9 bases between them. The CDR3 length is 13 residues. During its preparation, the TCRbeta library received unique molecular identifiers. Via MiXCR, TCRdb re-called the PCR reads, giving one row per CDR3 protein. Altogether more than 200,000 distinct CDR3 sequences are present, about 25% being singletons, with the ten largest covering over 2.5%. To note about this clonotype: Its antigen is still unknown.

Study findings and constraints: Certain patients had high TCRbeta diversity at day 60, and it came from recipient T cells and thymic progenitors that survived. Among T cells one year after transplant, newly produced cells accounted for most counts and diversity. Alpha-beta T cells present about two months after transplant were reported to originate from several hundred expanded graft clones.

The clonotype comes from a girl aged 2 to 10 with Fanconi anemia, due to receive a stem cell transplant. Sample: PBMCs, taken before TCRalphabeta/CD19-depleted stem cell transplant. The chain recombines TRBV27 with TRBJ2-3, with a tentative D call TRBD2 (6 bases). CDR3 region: CASRGLNTDTQYF. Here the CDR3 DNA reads TGTGCCAGCAGGGGACTGAACACAGATACGCAGTATTTT.